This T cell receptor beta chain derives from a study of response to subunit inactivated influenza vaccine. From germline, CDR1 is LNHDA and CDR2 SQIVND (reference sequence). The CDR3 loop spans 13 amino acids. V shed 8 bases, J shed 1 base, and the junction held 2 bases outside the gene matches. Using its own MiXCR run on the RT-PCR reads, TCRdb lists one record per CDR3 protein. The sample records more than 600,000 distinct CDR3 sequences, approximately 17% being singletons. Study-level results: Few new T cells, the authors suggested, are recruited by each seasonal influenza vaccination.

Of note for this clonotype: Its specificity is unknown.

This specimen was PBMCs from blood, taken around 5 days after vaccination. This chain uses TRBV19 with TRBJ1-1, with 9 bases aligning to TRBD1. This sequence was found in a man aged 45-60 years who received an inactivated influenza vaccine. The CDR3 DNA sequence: TGTGCCAGTGGGACAGGGCGGAACACTGAAGCTTTCTTT. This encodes CASGTGRNTEAFF.